This T cell receptor (beta chain) was recorded in a study of Graves' ophthalmopathy and Graves' hyperthyroidism. The study's findings and limits: Blood repertoires reportedly contained most expanded thyroid clonotypes above 0.001 frequency. It was with roughly 71% sensitivity and about 72% specificity that the model predicted ophthalmopathy progression.

On this clonotype itself: Its antigen is still unknown. The conserved closing phenylalanine or tryptophan is absent in this CDR3, likely reflecting a read error. It is unclear where the CDR3 begins or ends on the DNA, so no DNA is shown, and the CDR3 is as TCRdb lists it.

Enrolled hyperthyroidism patients had a new diagnosis, a duration under 2 months, and an age of 18 to 65. The germline CDR1 and CDR2 sequences are SGDLS and YYNGEE. The CDR3 totals 8 residues, both ends included. Amplifying from RNA transcripts, the study obtained TCR beta CDR3 regions. The first round was an RT-PCR with HTBI primers, and the second round was a multiplex PCR. TCRdb redid the calling of the multiplex PCR reads with MiXCR, one entry per CDR3 protein. Counted here are about 590,000 distinct CDR3 sequences, roughly 40% occurring once; the ten biggest clones make up approximately 4.1%. Sequenced: peripheral blood or thyroid tissue (not recorded which). The rearrangement links TRBV9 to TRBJ1-2; the D call TRBD1 from the table was never checked on the DNA. The TCR originated in an adult man with Graves' hyperthyroidism. The CDR3 loop is CASSVMDR.